Listed below are T cell receptor beta chains from one sample, sequenced in a study of cytomegalovirus exposure and HLA in healthy donors. The assay was immunoSEQ multiplex PCR, and TCRdb's table has in-frame clones only and misses some. The sample records roughly 170,000 clones, more than 70% being singletons. The specimen was PBMCs. The source is a woman between 45 and 60 years old in good health and CMV-seropositive. Both conserved end residues are part of each CDR3. Fields, in order: clone size, V gene, J gene, D gene, CDR3 DNA, CDR3 protein. A D gene is named only where the DNA matches it firmly. Part of the rows lack a size; the others show once, few, many or a class for expanded clones.

size: -
V: TRBV5-4
J: TRBJ2-3
D: TRBD2
DNA: TGTGCCAGCAGCTTGGCGGGGGGGGATACGCAGTATTTT
CDR3: CASSLAGGDTQYF

size: -
V: TRBV9
J: TRBJ1-2
D: TRBD1
DNA: TGTGCCAGCAGCGCCCGACAGGGCCTCTATGGCTACACCTTC
CDR3: CASSARQGLYGYTF

size: -
V: TRBV7-3
J: TRBJ1-2
D: TRBD1
DNA: TGTGCCAGCAGCCTACGACAGGGGGCGGGATATGGCTACACCTTC
CDR3: CASSLRQGAGYGYTF

size: -
V: TRBV11-2
J: TRBJ1-2
D: -
DNA: TGTGCCAGCGGGGCGACAGACCACTACAACTATGGCTACACCTTC
CDR3: CASGATDHYNYGYTF

size: -
V: TRBV20-1
J: TRBJ2-5
D: -
DNA: TGCAGTGCTATACTCCAAGAGACCCAGTACTTC
CDR3: CSAILQETQYF

size: -
V: TRBV4-3
J: TRBJ2-7
D: TRBD2
DNA: TGCGCCAGCAGCCAGCGGACTAGCGGGTCCTACGAGCAGTACTTC
CDR3: CASSQRTSGSYEQYF

size: once
V: TRBV29-1
J: TRBJ1-1
D: -
DNA: TGCAGCGAAGCGACAGGCCGGGACACTGAAGCTTTCTTT
CDR3: CSEATGRDTEAFF

size: -
V: TRBV7-9
J: TRBJ1-4
D: -
DNA: TGTGCCAGCAGCGCCAAAACAGGTGACCCTGGAAAACTGTTTTTT
CDR3: CASSAKTGDPGKLFF

size: few
V: TRBV5-4
J: TRBJ2-4
D: -
DNA: TGTGCCAGCAGCCCGGGGGGTCAGGGGCCGATGTCTGCGATTCAGTACTTC
CDR3: CASSPGGQGPMSAIQYF

size: -
V: TRBV9
J: TRBJ1-3
D: TRBD1
DNA: TGTGCCAGCAGCGTAGCGGCAGGGGGACCCTCTGGAAACACCATATATTTT
CDR3: CASSVAAGGPSGNTIYF

size: -
V: TRBV7-6
J: TRBJ1-2
D: -
DNA: TGTGCCAGCGGTAACTTCGGGTATGGCTACACCTTC
CDR3: CASGNFGYGYTF

size: -
V: TRBV29-1
J: TRBJ1-5
D: TRBD1
DNA: TGCAGCGTGGTAGGACAGGGGGCCGGTCGGCCCCAGCATTTT
CDR3: CSVVGQGAGRPQHF

size: once
V: TRBV9
J: TRBJ1-1
D: TRBD1
DNA: TGTGCCAGCAGCGTAGAACAGGGGGTGGGCACTGAAGCTTTCTTT
CDR3: CASSVEQGVGTEAFF

size: -
V: TRBV7-9
J: TRBJ2-5
D: -
DNA: TGTGCCAGCCACCCCCTAGAAGAGACCCAGTACTTC
CDR3: CASHPLEETQYF

size: -
V: TRBV27
J: TRBJ2-7
D: TRBD1
DNA: TGTGCCAGCAGGATGACAGGGGGAGACGAGCAGTACTTC
CDR3: CASRMTGGDEQYF

size: -
V: TRBV29-1
J: TRBJ1-2
D: -
DNA: TGCAGCGTTGAAGGGCAAGACTATGGCTACACCTTC
CDR3: CSVEGQDYGYTF

size: -
V: TRBV5-1
J: TRBJ2-7
D: TRBD2
DNA: TGCGCCAGCAGCTTAACTAGCGGGACCTACGAGCAGTACTTC
CDR3: CASSLTSGTYEQYF

size: -
V: TRBV18
J: TRBJ2-2
D: TRBD1
DNA: TGTGCCAGCTCACTGGCCGGACAGGGGCACGGGGAGCTGTTTTTT
CDR3: CASSLAGQGHGELFF

size: -
V: TRBV12-5
J: TRBJ1-1
D: TRBD1
DNA: TGTGCTAGTGGTTTGGTACGGGACAGCTTGATGAACACTGAAGCTTTCTTT
CDR3: CASGLVRDSLMNTEAFF

size: -
V: TRBV6-5
J: TRBJ2-7
D: TRBD2
DNA: TGTGCCAGCAGGTCCGGGACTAGCAAGGAGCAGTACTTC
CDR3: CASRSGTSKEQYF

size: -
V: TRBV28
J: TRBJ2-7
D: -
DNA: TGTGCCAGTCAGAGGGAGCGGAGCTCCTACGAGCAGTACTTC
CDR3: CASQRERSSYEQYF

size: -
V: TRBV30
J: TRBJ1-3
D: -
DNA: TGTGCCTGGAGTGTAGCGGAAAGCGCCACCATATATTTT
CDR3: CAWSVAESATIYF

size: -
V: TRBV7-2
J: TRBJ2-2
D: -
DNA: TGTGCCAGCAGCTTAGTGGCGGGCATCGGCACCGGGGAGCTGTTTTTT
CDR3: CASSLVAGIGTGELFF

size: -
V: TRBV9
J: TRBJ2-1
D: -
DNA: TGTGCCAGTGGCTTAGCGAAAGACAATGAGCAGTTCTTC
CDR3: CASGLAKDNEQFF

size: -
V: TRBV7-2
J: TRBJ2-7
D: TRBD2
DNA: TGTGCCAGCAGCCAATCATTGGCGGGGGGGGGAGGCGAGCAGTACTTC
CDR3: CASSQSLAGGGGEQYF

size: -
V: TRBV5-1
J: TRBJ2-1
D: TRBD2
DNA: TGCGCCAGCAGCTTGCGGGGGACTAGCGGGGATAGCCGGTTCTTC
CDR3: CASSLRGTSGDSRFF

size: -
V: TRBV4-1
J: TRBJ2-3
D: TRBD2
DNA: TGCGCCAGCAGCCAAGTGGGACTAGCGGGGGGAGACACAGATACGCAGTATTTT
CDR3: CASSQVGLAGGDTDTQYF

size: few
V: TRBV7-9
J: TRBJ1-2
D: -
DNA: TGTGCCAGCAGGGGTTTGACTGATTATGGCTACACCTTC
CDR3: CASRGLTDYGYTF

size: -
V: TRBV6-6
J: TRBJ1-4
D: -
DNA: TGTGCCAGCAGTTACTCGGGCGCAACTAATGAAAAACTGTTTTTT
CDR3: CASSYSGATNEKLFF

size: once
V: TRBV28
J: TRBJ1-2
D: -
DNA: TGTGCCAGCAGTTTGATCGGTATCTATGGCTACACCTTC
CDR3: CASSLIGIYGYTF

size: -
V: TRBV5-8
J: TRBJ2-5
D: -
DNA: TGTGCCAGCAGAGTAACGGGAGCAGAGACCCAGTACTTC
CDR3: CASRVTGAETQYF

size: -
V: TRBV4-3
J: TRBJ1-5
D: -
DNA: TGCGCCAGCAGCCCCAGGCTAGGACAAGGCAATCAGCCCCAGCATTTT
CDR3: CASSPRLGQGNQPQHF

size: -
V: TRBV5-4
J: TRBJ1-1
D: TRBD1
DNA: TGTGCCAGCAGCTGGGGAGAGGGGGCAATAGCTTTCTTT
CDR3: CASSWGEGAIAFF

size: -
V: TRBV15
J: TRBJ2-4
D: TRBD2
DNA: TGTGCCACCAGCGACCGGACTAGCGGGAGGAGGAACATTCAGTACTTC
CDR3: CATSDRTSGRRNIQYF

size: -
V: TRBV18
J: TRBJ2-7
D: -
DNA: TGTGCCAGCTCGACCAGGGACTACGAGCAGTACTTC
CDR3: CASSTRDYEQYF

size: few
V: TRBV2
J: TRBJ2-1
D: -
DNA: TGTGCCAGTGCAGCGGCTAACTCCTACAATGAGCAGTTCTTC
CDR3: CASAAANSYNEQFF

size: -
V: TRBV15
J: TRBJ2-1
D: -
DNA: TGTGCCACCAGCAGAGGCGGGTGGAGTGGGAAAGGGAACAATGAGCAGTTCTTC
CDR3: CATSRGGWSGKGNNEQFF

size: once
V: TRBV11-2
J: TRBJ1-1
D: -
DNA: TGTGCCAGCAGCCCCCAAAGGGGGTCGAACACTGAAGCTTTCTTT
CDR3: CASSPQRGSNTEAFF

size: -
V: TRBV18
J: TRBJ1-5
D: TRBD1
DNA: TGTGCCAGCTCGACGGACAGGGTGCAGCCCCAGCATTTT
CDR3: CASSTDRVQPQHF

size: -
V: TRBV6-5
J: TRBJ2-1
D: TRBD2
DNA: TGTGCCAGCAGTCTCGGACTAGTATACAATGAGCAGTTCTTC
CDR3: CASSLGLVYNEQFF

size: -
V: TRBV4-2
J: TRBJ2-2
D: TRBD1
DNA: TGTGCCAGCAGTGACCGGACAGGGGTGACCGGGGAGCTGTTTTTT
CDR3: CASSDRTGVTGELFF

size: -
V: TRBV9
J: TRBJ1-1
D: -
DNA: TGTGCCAGCAGCGTAGGAGGGGGAACTACTGAAGCTTTCTTT
CDR3: CASSVGGGTTEAFF

size: -
V: TRBV27
J: TRBJ1-1
D: -
DNA: TGTGCCAGCAAACGGGTGTTCGTTGGATCTATGAACACTGAAGCTTTCTTT
CDR3: CASKRVFVGSMNTEAFF

size: few
V: TRBV6-1
J: TRBJ2-3
D: -
DNA: TGTGCCAGCAGTGAATCCGGCAGGGACACAGATACGCAGTATTTT
CDR3: CASSESGRDTDTQYF

size: few
V: TRBV10-1
J: TRBJ2-5
D: TRBD2
DNA: TGCGCCAGCAGTGTCCGGACTAGCGGGGAGGCGACCCAGTACTTC
CDR3: CASSVRTSGEATQYF

size: -
V: TRBV9
J: TRBJ1-1
D: TRBD1
DNA: TGTGCCAGCAGCGCCGGGACAGGGGGCGGGGTAGGTGAAGCTTTCTTT
CDR3: CASSAGTGGGVGEAFF